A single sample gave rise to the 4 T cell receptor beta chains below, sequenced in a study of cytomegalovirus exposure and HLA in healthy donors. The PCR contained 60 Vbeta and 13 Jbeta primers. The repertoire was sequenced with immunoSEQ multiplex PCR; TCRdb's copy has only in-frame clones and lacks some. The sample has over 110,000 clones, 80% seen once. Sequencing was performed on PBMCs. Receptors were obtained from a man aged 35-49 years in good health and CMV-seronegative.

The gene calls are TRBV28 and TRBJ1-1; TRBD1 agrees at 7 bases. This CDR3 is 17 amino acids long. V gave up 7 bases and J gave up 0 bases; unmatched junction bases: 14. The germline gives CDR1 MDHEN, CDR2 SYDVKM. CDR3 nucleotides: TGTGCCAGCACTACGGGGCGAAGGGGACAGTTGAACACTGAAGCTTTCTTT. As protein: CASTTGRRGQLNTEAFF.

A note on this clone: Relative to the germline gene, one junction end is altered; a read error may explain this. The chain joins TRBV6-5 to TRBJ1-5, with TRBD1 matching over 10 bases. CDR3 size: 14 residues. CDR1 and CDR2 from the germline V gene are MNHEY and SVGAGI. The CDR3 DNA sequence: TGTGCCGGCAGTTTGGGACAGGGGAACCAGCCCCAGCATTTT. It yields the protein CAGSLGQGNQPQHF.

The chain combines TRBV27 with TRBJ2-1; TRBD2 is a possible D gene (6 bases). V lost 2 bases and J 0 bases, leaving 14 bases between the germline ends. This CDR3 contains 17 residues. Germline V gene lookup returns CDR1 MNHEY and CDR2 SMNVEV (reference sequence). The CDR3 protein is CASSLGGRLSSYNEQFF. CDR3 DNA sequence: TGTGCCAGCAGTTTAGGGGGGAGATTGAGCTCCTACAATGAGCAGTTCTTC.

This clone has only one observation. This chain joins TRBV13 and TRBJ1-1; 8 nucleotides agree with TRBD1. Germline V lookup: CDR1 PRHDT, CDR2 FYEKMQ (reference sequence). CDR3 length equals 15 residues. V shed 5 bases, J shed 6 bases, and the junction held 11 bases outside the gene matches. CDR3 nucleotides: TGTGCCAGCAGCCCCCTAGGACAGGGTACGGCTGAAGCTTTCTTT. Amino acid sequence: CASSPLGQGTAEAFF.